This T cell receptor (beta chain) was sequenced during a study of cytomegalovirus exposure and HLA in healthy donors. Study-level findings and limits: It is likely that the observed cluster of highly shared sequence variants was a sequencing artifact. Per a later analysis, HLA-associated TCR beta chains showed more clonal expansion than other, equally common TCR beta chains.

There are 16 residues in the CDR3. Germline CDR1 reads SGHTA; CDR2 reads FQGTGA. The V gene lost 2 bases and the J gene lost 0 bases, with 11 bases spanning the gap. This clone was seen a single time. What it binds is not known. In the PCR, 60 Vbeta and 13 Jbeta primers were used. Some clones are missing from TCRdb's copy, which holds only in-frame ones; the method was immunoSEQ multiplex PCR. The sample contains over 150,000 clones, 70% to 90% of which appear only once. The TCR was taken from a woman aged 25 to 39 in good health and CMV-seropositive. The chain recombines TRBV7-3 with TRBJ1-3; D gene ambiguous. The material sequenced was PBMCs. The CDR3 coding sequence is TGTGCCAGCAGCTTACACTACACGCTCTCTGGAAACACCATATATTTT. This encodes CASSLHYTLSGNTIYF.